Detailed here is one TCR beta chain. In the original processing: The assay estimated nucleated cells by amplifying reference gene primers. Here immunoSEQ multiplex PCR was the method, and the copy in TCRdb shows in-frame clones only, minus some. That table furnishes V, J and clone size, whereas the DNA furnished D and trimming. Of under 300,000 clones in the sample, 80% to 90% are singletons; the top ten hold 3.5% to 4.5%. The sample comes from a study of blood T cell repertoires in COVID-19. Study-level background: Spain, Italy and the United States supplied samples that represented acute and convalescent COVID-19. PBMCs, B-cell-depleted T cells, or T cells were the source of the cDNA or gDNA that made up the material.

This CDR3 comprises 16 residues. V lost 1 base, J lost 0 bases, and 15 bases lay in between. Germline loops: CDR1 SQVTM, CDR2 ANQGSEA. The rearrangement joins TRBV29-1 to TRBJ1-2; D is uncertain. This sequence originates from a woman in her thirties or forties with acute or convalescent COVID-19. Sequencing used peripheral blood. The CDR3 region is CSVEGHGGKSNYGYTF. The CDR3 bases are TGCAGCGTTGAAGGTCACGGCGGAAAATCTAACTATGGCTACACCTTC.